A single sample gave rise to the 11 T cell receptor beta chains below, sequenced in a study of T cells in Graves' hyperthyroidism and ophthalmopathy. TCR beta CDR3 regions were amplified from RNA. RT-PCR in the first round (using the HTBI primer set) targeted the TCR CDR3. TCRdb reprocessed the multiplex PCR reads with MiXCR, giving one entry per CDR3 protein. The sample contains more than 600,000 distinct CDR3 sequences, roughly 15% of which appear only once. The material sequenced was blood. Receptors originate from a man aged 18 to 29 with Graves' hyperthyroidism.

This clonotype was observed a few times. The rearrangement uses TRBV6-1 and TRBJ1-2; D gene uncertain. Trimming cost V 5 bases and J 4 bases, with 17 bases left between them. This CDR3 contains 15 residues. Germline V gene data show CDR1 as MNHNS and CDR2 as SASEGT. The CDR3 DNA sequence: TGTGCCAGCAGTCCATCGGCCTTGGCAAGCTATGGCTACACCTTC. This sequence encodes CASSPSALASYGYTF.

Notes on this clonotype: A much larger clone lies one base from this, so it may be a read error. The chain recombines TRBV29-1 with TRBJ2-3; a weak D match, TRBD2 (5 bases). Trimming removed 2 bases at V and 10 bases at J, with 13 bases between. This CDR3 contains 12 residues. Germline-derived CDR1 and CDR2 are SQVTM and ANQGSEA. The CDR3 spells CSVEYRAGAQYF. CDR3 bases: TGCAGCGTTGAATATCGGGCGGGCGCGCAGTATTTT.

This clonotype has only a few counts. This chain's CDR3 is CAIPDRRGYTF. The CDR3 DNA sequence: TGTGCCATCCCCGACAGACGCGGCTACACCTTC. The V gene is TRBV28, the J gene TRBJ1-2; D is possibly TRBD1 (5 bases). Between the trimmed V and J ends, which lost 10 bases and 8 bases, there was a span of 14 bases. Germline V gene data show CDR1 as MDHEN and CDR2 as SYDVKM. The CDR3 is made up of 11 amino acids.

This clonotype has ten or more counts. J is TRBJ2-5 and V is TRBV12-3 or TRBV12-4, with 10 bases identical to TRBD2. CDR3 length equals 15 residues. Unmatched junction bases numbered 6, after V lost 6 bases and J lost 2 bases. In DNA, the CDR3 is TGTGCCAGCAGCCCGGGACTAGCGAGACAAGAGACCCAGTACTTC. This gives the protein CASSPGLARQETQYF.

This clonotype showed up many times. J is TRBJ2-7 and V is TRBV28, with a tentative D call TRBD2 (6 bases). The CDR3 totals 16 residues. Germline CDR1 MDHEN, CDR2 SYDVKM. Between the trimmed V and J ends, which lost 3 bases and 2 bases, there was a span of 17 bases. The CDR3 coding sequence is TGTGCCAGCAGTTTGGTTGCCAGCGGGCCGACCTACGAGCAGTACTTC. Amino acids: CASSLVASGPTYEQYF. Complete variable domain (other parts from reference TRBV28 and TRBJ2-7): DVKVTQSSRYLVKRTGEKVFLECVQDMDHENMFWYRQDPGLGLRLIYFSYDVKMKEKGDIPEGYSVSREKKERFSLILESASTNQTSMYLCASSLVASGPTYEQYFGPGTRLTVT.

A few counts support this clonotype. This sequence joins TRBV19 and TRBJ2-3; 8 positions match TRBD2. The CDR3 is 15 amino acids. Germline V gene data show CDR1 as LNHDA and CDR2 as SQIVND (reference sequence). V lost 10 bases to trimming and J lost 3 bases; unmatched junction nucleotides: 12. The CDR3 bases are TGTGCCACCTCTAGCGGGTCAGTCGTGACAGATACGCAGTATTTT. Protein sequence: CATSSGSVVTDTQYF.

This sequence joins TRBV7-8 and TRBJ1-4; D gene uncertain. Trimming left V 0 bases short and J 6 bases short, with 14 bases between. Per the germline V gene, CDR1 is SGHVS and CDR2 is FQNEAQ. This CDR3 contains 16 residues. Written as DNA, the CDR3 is TGTGCCAGCAGCTTAGCAAAGGAAGGCGGCGATGAAAAACTGTTTTTT. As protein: CASSLAKEGGDEKLFF.

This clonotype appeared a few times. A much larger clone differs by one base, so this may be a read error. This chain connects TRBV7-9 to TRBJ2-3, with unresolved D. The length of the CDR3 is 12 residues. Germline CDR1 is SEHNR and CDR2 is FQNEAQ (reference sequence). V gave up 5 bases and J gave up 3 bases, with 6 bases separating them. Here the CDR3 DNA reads TGTGCCAGCAGCATGACGACAGATACGCAGTATTTT. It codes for CASSMTTDTQYF. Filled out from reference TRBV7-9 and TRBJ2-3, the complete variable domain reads DTGVSQNPRHKITKRGQNVTFRCDPISEHNRLYWYRQTLGQGPEFLTYFQNEAQLEKSRLLSDRFSAERPKGSFSTLEIQRTEQGDSAMYLCASSMTTDTQYFGPGTRLTVL.

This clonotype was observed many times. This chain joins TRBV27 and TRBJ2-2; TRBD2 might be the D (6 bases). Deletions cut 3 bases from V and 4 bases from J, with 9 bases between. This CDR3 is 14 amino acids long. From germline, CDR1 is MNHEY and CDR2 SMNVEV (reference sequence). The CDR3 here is CASSFGSGTGELFF. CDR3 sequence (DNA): TGTGCCAGCAGTTTCGGGAGTGGCACCGGGGAGCTGTTTTTT.

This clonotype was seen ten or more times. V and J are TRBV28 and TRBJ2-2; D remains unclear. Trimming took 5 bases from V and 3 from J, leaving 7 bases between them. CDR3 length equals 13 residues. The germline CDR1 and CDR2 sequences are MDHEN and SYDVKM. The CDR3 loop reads CASSPLDTGELFF. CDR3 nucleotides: TGTGCCAGCAGTCCCCTGGACACCGGGGAGCTGTTTTTT.

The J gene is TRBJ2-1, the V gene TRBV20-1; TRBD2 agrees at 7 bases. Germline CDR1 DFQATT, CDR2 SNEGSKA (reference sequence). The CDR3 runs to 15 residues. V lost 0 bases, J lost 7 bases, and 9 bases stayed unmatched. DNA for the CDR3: TGCAGTGCTAGAGATAGTAGGACTAGTGGAAATGAGCAGTTCTTC. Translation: CSARDSRTSGNEQFF.